The entry below describes one TCR beta chain. The antigen is unknown. This entry belongs to a study of cytomegalovirus exposure and HLA in healthy donors. Looking at the study overall: HLA-typed donors were the source of some 85 million unique TCRs, which an early data release held.

The CDR3 is 16 amino acids. Germline assignment: CDR1 SGHRS and CDR2 YFSETQ. With V trimmed by 4 bases and J by 4 bases, 8 bases remained unmatched. Study observations and caveats: Rarity characterized most TCR sequences, yet some public TCRs appeared in many donors. A few chains linked to CMV were shown in vitro to be specific for CMV antigens.

PCR involved 60 Vbeta and 13 Jbeta primers. The assay was immunoSEQ multiplex PCR, and TCRdb's table has in-frame clones only and misses some. The repertoire consists of around 180,000 clones, with roughly 80% occurring once and the leading ten covering around 5.7%. The sequence was obtained from a man aged 35 to 55 in good health and CMV-seronegative. Sequencing used PBMCs. The chain employs TRBV5-1 and TRBJ1-2, with 12 bases fitting TRBD1. As DNA, the CDR3 is TGCGCCAGCAGCGTGGGGGACAGGGGGCGATTCTATGGCTACACCTTC. Amino acid sequence: CASSVGDRGRFYGYTF.